This T cell receptor (beta chain) was identified in a study of cytomegalovirus exposure and HLA in healthy donors. Study-level information: Of 398 genotyped donors, roughly 86% clustered with self-reported Caucasian donors.

Both 60 Vbeta primers and 13 Jbeta primers went into the PCR. Assay used: immunoSEQ multiplex PCR; TCRdb lists only in-frame clones, some missing. The table records approximately 180,000 clones, over 65% of them present only once. This clone was picked up a small number of times. Its target is unknown. Germline and junction disagree at one end, which may indicate a read error. Study-wide results and caveats: Most TCR sequences were rare, but some public TCRs occurred in many donors. The study flagged approximately 180 TCR beta chains as cytomegalovirus-associated.

Germline-derived CDR1 and CDR2 are SGHRS and YFSETQ. The CDR3 sequence is 15 residues long. Every donor was a healthy person donating bone marrow. V gene TRBV5-1 combines with J gene TRBJ2-4; D is possibly TRBD2 (5 bases). The source is a woman aged 60-70 years in good health and CMV-seropositive. The specimen sequenced was PBMCs. CDR3 DNA: TGCGCCAGCAGCCCGGGCCCGGAGGCCAAAAACAGTCAGTACTTC. Translating gives CASSPGPEAKNSQYF.